Below are 32 T cell receptor beta chains sequenced from a single sample in a study of radiation and T cells in renal cell carcinoma. Repertoires were generated with immunoSEQ multiplex PCR, while TCRdb's copy carries only in-frame clones and drops some. The sample carries approximately 150,000 clones, roughly 80% recorded once. The time point denotes: baseline pretreatment blood. The sample's treatment: 15 Gy SBRT to primary tumor, nephrectomy 4 weeks later. The sequences come from blood, collected from a patient whose treatment included radiotherapy and nephrectomy. Receptor source: a woman between 45 and 60 years old with renal cell carcinoma.

The chain is built from TRBV5-4 and TRBJ2-7, with 11 bases identical to TRBD2. The length of the CDR3 is 15 residues. Germline V gives CDR1 SGHNT, CDR2 YYREEE (reference sequence). The V gene end was trimmed by 3 bases and the J gene end by 7 bases; junction bases not matched to a gene: 9. The CDR3 here is CASSWDLAGGEEQYF. The CDR3 region has the DNA TGTGCCAGCAGCTGGGACCTAGCGGGAGGAGAGGAGCAGTACTTC. The full variable domain, in which reference TRBV5-4 and TRBJ2-7 provide the parts outside the CDR3, is ETGVTQSPTHLIKTRGQQVTLRCSSQSGHNTVSWYQQALGQGPQFIFQYYREEENGRGNFPPRFSGLQFPNYSSELNVNALELDDSALYLCASSWDLAGGEEQYFGPGTRLTVT.

The J gene is TRBJ1-1, the V gene TRBV7-2; D remains unclear. Deletions cut 3 bases from V and 0 bases from J, with 14 bases between. The CDR3 length is 16 residues. Germline CDR1 SGHTA, CDR2 FQGNSA. CDR3 region: CASSFSSLLVNTEAFF. The CDR3 DNA reads as TGTGCCAGCAGCTTCTCGTCTTTGTTGGTGAACACTGAAGCTTTCTTT.

The rearrangement links TRBV7-2 to TRBJ2-1, with 7 bases identical to TRBD2. The CDR3 covers 16 residues. Trimming took 3 bases from V and 3 from J; bases not matched to a gene: 8. Germline CDR1 SGHTA, CDR2 FQGNSA. The CDR3 sequence: CASSFSGGSLYNEQFF. CDR3 sequence (DNA): TGTGCCAGCAGCTTTTCCGGCGGGAGTCTCTACAATGAGCAGTTCTTC.

This chain links TRBV2 with TRBJ1-6, with TRBD1 identical over 7 bases. The CDR3 loop spans 13 amino acids. From germline, CDR1 is SNHLY and CDR2 FYNNEI. V was clipped by 7 bases and J by 5 bases; unmatched bases: 2. In DNA, the CDR3 is TGTGCCAGCACCGGGACAGATAATTCACCCCTCCACTTT. Its translation: CASTGTDNSPLHF. The full variable domain, its missing parts supplied by reference TRBV2 and TRBJ1-6, is EPEVTQTPSHQVTQMGQEVILRCVPISNHLYFYWYRQILGQKVEFLVSFYNNEISEKSEIFDDQFSVERPDGSNFTLKIRSTKLEDSAMYFCASTGTDNSPLHFGNGTRLTVT.

The V call is TRBV9, the J call TRBJ1-3; no clear D gene. The CDR3 consists of 13 residues. Germline lookup yields CDR1 SGDLS and CDR2 YYNGEE. Trimming cost V 3 bases and J 2 bases, with 6 bases left between them. The DNA of the CDR3 is TGTGCCAGCAGCGACCTTACTGGAAACACCATATATTTT. The encoded protein is CASSDLTGNTIYF.

The chain links TRBV6-5 to TRBJ1-1, with 10 bases fitting TRBD1. The germline gives CDR1 MNHEY, CDR2 SVGAGI. After removal of 6 bases from V and 4 bases from J, the junction contained 8 bases not matched to a gene. This CDR3 is built from 15 residues. CDR3 region: CASRSGTGVATEAFF. In DNA form, the CDR3 reads TGTGCCAGCAGGTCCGGGACAGGGGTCGCCACTGAAGCTTTCTTT.

The gene calls are TRBV6-1 and TRBJ1-3, with D hard to call. CDR1 is MNHNS, CDR2 SASEGT, per germline. V gave up 2 bases and J gave up 2 bases, with 7 bases separating them. This CDR3 region has 14 residues. The CDR3 DNA sequence: TGTGCCAGCAGTGAACGGCCGGCTGGAAACACCATATATTTT. Protein product: CASSERPAGNTIYF.

The rearrangement joins TRBV28 to TRBJ2-7, with TRBD1 matching over 8 bases. This CDR3 spans 17 amino acids. Trimming cost V 6 bases and J 3 bases; bases outside gene matches: 16. The germline CDR1 and CDR2 sequences are MDHEN and SYDVKM. The CDR3 region has the DNA TGTGCCAGCAGCTATCTACCGGGACAGGTTAACCTCTACGAGCAGTACTTC. This encodes CASSYLPGQVNLYEQYF.

The chain employs TRBV30 and TRBJ1-4, with a tentative D call TRBD1 (5 bases). Trimming cost V 2 bases and J 8 bases, with 12 bases left between them. Germline V gene data show CDR1 as GTSNPN and CDR2 as SVGIG (reference sequence). This CDR3 spans 13 amino acids. The CDR3 bases are TGTGCCTGGAGTTCCGACGGGGGGGAAAAACTGTTTTTT. Its protein is CAWSSDGGEKLFF.

This chain joins TRBV28 and TRBJ1-6, with D unresolved. This CDR3 region has 15 residues. Germline CDR1 and CDR2: MDHEN and SYDVKM. V was clipped by 3 bases and J by 7 bases, with 13 bases between them. CDR3 sequence (DNA): TGTGCCAGCAGTTTTAGGCCGGGAGGAAATTCACCCCTCCACTTT. Protein: CASSFRPGGNSPLHF.

V gene TRBV13 combines with J gene TRBJ2-2; D not certain. This CDR3 has 14 amino acids. Germline V lookup: CDR1 PRHDT, CDR2 FYEKMQ (reference sequence). Trimming took 0 bases from V and 2 from J, leaving 4 bases between them. CDR3 sequence reads: CASSLGANTGELFF. DNA of the CDR3: TGTGCCAGCAGCTTAGGGGCCAACACCGGGGAGCTGTTTTTT.

This chain links TRBV14 with TRBJ2-7; TRBD1 matches 7 bases. The V gene end was trimmed by 4 bases and the J gene end by 2 bases; junction bases not matched to a gene: 5. The CDR3 contains 14 residues. Germline loops: CDR1 SGHDN, CDR2 FVKESK. The CDR3 reads CASSLQGPTYEQYF. The DNA for the CDR3 is TGTGCCAGCAGCCTACAGGGGCCGACCTACGAGCAGTACTTC.

The chain is built from TRBV6-5 and TRBJ1-1; possible D gene TRBD1, 6 bases. This CDR3 has 14 amino acids. The V and J ends lost 3 bases and 5 bases respectively, with 13 bases between them. Germline assignment: CDR1 MNHEY and CDR2 SVGAGI. CDR3 in DNA: TGTGCCAGCAGTTATAGGGGGGTAGGGACTGAAGCTTTCTTT. It codes for CASSYRGVGTEAFF.

V and J are TRBV9 and TRBJ2-7, with D possibly matching TRBD2 (5 bases). CDR1 is SGDLS and CDR2 is YYNGEE in the germline V gene. V was cut by 3 bases and J by 1 base, with 11 bases left in between. The CDR3 sequence is 14 residues long. CDR3 loop: CASSEPGKSYEQYF. The CDR3 DNA is TGTGCCAGCAGCGAGCCCGGGAAATCCTACGAGCAGTACTTC.

The chain couples TRBV7-9 to TRBJ2-1, with a possible D match to TRBD1 (6 bases). The CDR3 has 14 residues. Germline lookup yields CDR1 SEHNR and CDR2 FQNEAQ (reference sequence). V was shortened by 5 bases and J by 1 base, with 9 bases between the two germline ends. In DNA, the CDR3 is TGTGCCAGCAGCAAGGGGGATTCCTACAATGAGCAGTTCTTC. Translating gives CASSKGDSYNEQFF.

The chain employs TRBV6-5 and TRBJ2-3; tentatively, D is TRBD2 (6 bases). Germline lookup yields CDR1 MNHEY and CDR2 SVGAGI. This CDR3 contains 12 residues. Trimming removed 7 bases from V and 4 bases from J, with 9 bases in between. The CDR3 DNA reads as TGTGCCAGCAAGACGGGAGCAGATACGCAGTATTTT. This gives the protein CASKTGADTQYF.

V gene TRBV14 combines with J gene TRBJ2-2; tentatively, D is TRBD1 (6 bases). CDR1 and CDR2 (germline): SGHDN, FVKESK. Trimming took off 2 bases at V and 4 bases at J, with 14 bases between the two ends. The CDR3 has 16 residues. For the CDR3, the DNA is TGTGCCAGCAGCCAATTTAACAGGGTCAGCACCGGGGAGCTGTTTTTT. This codes for CASSQFNRVSTGELFF.

The J gene is TRBJ2-6, the V gene TRBV7-9; a possible D gene is TRBD1 (6 bases). Trimming cost V 7 bases and J 4 bases, with 14 bases left between them. CDR3 size: 15 residues. Germline V gene lookup returns CDR1 SEHNR and CDR2 FQNEAQ (reference sequence). The CDR3 protein is CASTQAGDGANVLTF. As DNA, the CDR3 is TGTGCCAGCACCCAGGCAGGGGACGGGGCCAACGTCCTGACTTTC.

The chain links TRBV25-1 to TRBJ2-3; D may be TRBD2 (6 bases). CDR1 MGHDK and CDR2 SYGVNS come from the germline V gene. The CDR3 contains 14 residues. Trimming left V 0 bases short and J 8 bases short, with 12 bases between. CDR3 DNA: TGTGCCAGCAGTGAATACTCGATGCGGGGTACGCAGTATTTT. This sequence encodes CASSEYSMRGTQYF.

The rearrangement joins TRBV6-5 to TRBJ2-5; 7 nucleotides match TRBD1. The CDR3 is made up of 14 amino acids. Germline trimming cut 5 bases from V and 10 bases from J; bases unmatched to any gene: 13. Per germline, CDR1 MNHEY and CDR2 SVGAGI. Written as DNA, the CDR3 is TGTGCCAGCAGTCGGGACAGCTTTAAGGACCACCAGTACTTC. Translation gives CASSRDSFKDHQYF.

The chain is built from TRBV14 and TRBJ2-7, with D unclear. The CDR3 totals 14 residues. V was pared by 5 bases and J by 2 bases, with 13 bases between. Germline assignment: CDR1 SGHDN and CDR2 FVKESK. The CDR3 reads CASSLRSRTYEQYF. DNA for the CDR3: TGTGCCAGCAGCTTACGAAGCAGGACCTACGAGCAGTACTTC.

The chain has TRBV14 and TRBJ1-2; D is unclear. The CDR3 consists of 16 residues. V was shortened by 0 bases and J by 1 base, with 12 bases between the two germline ends. Germline V gives CDR1 SGHDN, CDR2 FVKESK. CDR3 nucleotide sequence: TGTGCCAGCAGCCAAGAAGCTCCGGCGAATAACTATGGCTACACCTTC. Its translation: CASSQEAPANNYGYTF. The full variable domain, with the rest looked up from reference TRBV14 and TRBJ1-2, is EAGVTQFPSHSVIEKGQTVTLRCDPISGHDNLYWYRRVMGKEIKFLLHFVKESKQDESGMPNNRFLAERTGGTYSTLKVQPAELEDSGVYFCASSQEAPANNYGYTFGSGTRLTVV.

J is TRBJ2-1 and V is TRBV6-5; D could derive from TRBD1 or TRBD2 (5 bases each). Trimming took 2 bases from V and 10 from J, leaving 15 bases between them. The CDR3 has 14 amino acids. The germline V gene encodes CDR1 MNHEY and CDR2 SVGAGI. The CDR3 bases are TGTGCCAGCAGTTACGCGGACTGGGGGACGGAGCAGTTCTTC. As protein: CASSYADWGTEQFF.

V gene TRBV29-1 combines with J gene TRBJ2-1; D is tentatively TRBD1 or TRBD2 (6 bases each). V was trimmed by 8 bases and J by 1 base, leaving 18 bases between them. Germline V gene data show CDR1 as SQVTM and CDR2 as ANQGSEA. CDR3 length: 15 amino acids. The CDR3 reads CSLRGAGPSYNEQFF. The CDR3 DNA follows: TGCAGCCTGAGGGGGGCAGGCCCATCCTACAATGAGCAGTTCTTC.

The gene calls are TRBV4-3 and TRBJ2-7; no clear D gene. The CDR3 runs to 15 residues. V lost 0 bases, J lost 2 bases, and 11 bases lay in between. Germline CDR1 LGHNA, CDR2 YSLEER. This chain's CDR3 is CASSQDHRVTYEQYF. CDR3 nucleotide sequence: TGCGCCAGCAGCCAAGACCACAGAGTGACCTACGAGCAGTACTTC.

The V gene is TRBV6-1, the J gene TRBJ2-5, with 7 bases lining up with TRBD2. The length of the CDR3 is 15 residues. Losses at the gene ends were 8 bases for V and 2 bases for J; bases not matched to a gene: 11. Germline V lookup: CDR1 MNHNS, CDR2 SASEGT. The CDR3 DNA is TGTGCCAGCGGATGGGGTAGCGGGTTTCAAGAGACCCAGTACTTC. Translation: CASGWGSGFQETQYF.

This clone was counted a few times. The J gene is TRBJ1-2, the V gene TRBV25-1; possibly TRBD1 for D (5 bases). Trimming took 2 bases from V and 8 from J, leaving 18 bases between them. This CDR3 has 15 amino acids. Germline assignment: CDR1 MGHDK and CDR2 SYGVNS. The CDR3 region is CASSEERMGRGGYTF. The CDR3 DNA reads TGTGCCAGCAGTGAAGAACGAATGGGGCGCGGCGGCTACACCTTC.

The chain carries TRBV12-5 and TRBJ2-1, with TRBD2 matching 9 bases. Germline V gene lookup returns CDR1 LGHNT and CDR2 FRNRAP. The CDR3 totals 16 residues. With 0 bases clipped from V and 7 bases from J, the junction kept 7 bases outside the gene matches. The CDR3 protein is CASGLVLPAGGNEQFF. CDR3 nucleotide sequence: TGTGCTAGTGGTTTGGTACTCCCAGCGGGAGGAAATGAGCAGTTCTTC. The entire variable domain, with the rest obtained from reference TRBV12-5 and TRBJ2-1, is as follows: DARVTQTPRHKVTEMGQEVTMRCQPILGHNTVFWYRQTMMQGLELLAYFRNRAPLDDSGMPKDRFSAEMPDATLATLKIQPSEPRDSAVYFCASGLVLPAGGNEQFFGPGTRLTVL.

This chain joins TRBV19 and TRBJ1-4; weak D call: TRBD1 (6 bases). The CDR3 is made up of 15 amino acids. V was cut by 7 bases and J by 1 base, with 13 bases left in between. Germline V gene sequence: CDR1 LNHDA, CDR2 SQIVND (reference sequence). Here the CDR3 DNA reads TGTGCCAGTAAACCCTTCAGGGGAACTAATGAAAAACTGTTTTTT. This translates into CASKPFRGTNEKLFF.

The CDR3 protein is CASSLRDNSGELFF. The CDR3 DNA follows: TGTGCCAGCTCACTAAGGGACAACTCCGGGGAGCTGTTTTTT. V usage is TRBV18 and J usage is TRBJ2-2; weak D call: TRBD1 (6 bases). V was cut by 4 bases and J by 6 bases, with 12 bases left in between. Germline V gene sequence: CDR1 KGHSH, CDR2 LQKENI. This CDR3 is built from 14 residues.

This chain uses TRBV5-4 with TRBJ2-5; 14 bases fit TRBD2. CDR3 length: 16 residues. The trim removed 2 bases at V and 5 bases at J, leaving 5 bases unmatched. Germline assignment: CDR1 SGHNT and CDR2 YYREEE (reference sequence). CDR3 residues: CASSFGTSGGLETQYF. DNA for the CDR3: TGTGCCAGCAGCTTTGGGACTAGCGGGGGCTTGGAGACCCAGTACTTC.

The gene calls are TRBV21-1 and TRBJ1-2; the table assigns TRBD1, which was not confirmed against the DNA. TRBV21-1 is a known pseudogene. CDR3 length: 17 residues. CDR3 protein: CASSINLGDRRNYGYTF. CDR3 in DNA: TGTGCCAGCAGCATTAACCTGGGGGACAGGCGTAACTATGGCTACACCTTC.